Below, one T cell receptor beta chain is given with its context. TCRdb's table, derived via immunoSEQ multiplex PCR, lists solely in-frame clones and lacks some. The sample contains approximately 280,000 clones, around 85% of which appear only once. With 5 bases clipped from V and 7 bases from J, the junction kept 17 bases outside the gene matches. The CDR3 consists of 17 residues. From germline, CDR1 is SGHTA and CDR2 FQGNSA. This entry belongs to a study of blood T cell repertoires in COVID-19. This clonotype was sampled from a woman in her 30s who had recovered from COVID-19. This sequence joins TRBV7-2 and TRBJ1-5; 7 bases match TRBD1. Sample: peripheral blood. CDR3 sequence: CASSHTPTGSFGQPQHF. The CDR3 DNA is TGTGCCAGCAGCCACACCCCGACAGGGAGTTTCGGGCAGCCCCAGCATTTT.